This paragraph reports one T cell receptor beta chain. The data were obtained in a study of blood T cell repertoires in COVID-19. This CDR3 region has 16 residues. Deletions cut 0 bases from V and 4 bases from J, with 15 bases between. Germline V gene lookup returns CDR1 LGHNA and CDR2 YSLEER. Profiling relied on immunoSEQ multiplex PCR, and the TCRdb table lists in-frame clones only, not all of them. This repertoire shows about 300,000 clones, around 90% found once; its top ten account for 6.3%. The clonotype originates from a woman aged 45-65 years with COVID-19, enrolled during active disease. The sequencing sample was made of peripheral blood. The chain employs TRBV4-3 and TRBJ1-1; D is ambiguous. The CDR3 DNA reads TGCGCCAGCAGCCAAGACCCGGGGTATTCTGGCACTGAAGCTTTCTTT. This sequence encodes CASSQDPGYSGTEAFF.